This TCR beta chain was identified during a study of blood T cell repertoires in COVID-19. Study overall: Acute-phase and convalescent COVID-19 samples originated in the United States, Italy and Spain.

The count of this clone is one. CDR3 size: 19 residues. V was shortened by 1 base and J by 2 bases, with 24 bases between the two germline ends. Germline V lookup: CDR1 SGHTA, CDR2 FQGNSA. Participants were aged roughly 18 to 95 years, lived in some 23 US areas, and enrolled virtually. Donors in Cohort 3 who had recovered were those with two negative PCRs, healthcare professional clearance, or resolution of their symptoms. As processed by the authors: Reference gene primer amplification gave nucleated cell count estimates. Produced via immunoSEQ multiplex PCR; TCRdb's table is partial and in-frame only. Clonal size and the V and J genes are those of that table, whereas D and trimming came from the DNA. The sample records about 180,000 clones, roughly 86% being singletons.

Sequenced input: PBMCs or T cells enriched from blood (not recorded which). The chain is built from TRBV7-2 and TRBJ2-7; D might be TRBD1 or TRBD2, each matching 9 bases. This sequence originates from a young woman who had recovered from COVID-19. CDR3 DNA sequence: TGTGCCAGCAGCTTAGGTGGGACAGGGAGCGGGAGGCAAACCTACGAGCAGTACTTC. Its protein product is CASSLGGTGSGRQTYEQYF.